Sequencing of this T cell receptor beta chain was carried out in a study of PD-1 blockade in mismatch repair-deficient tumors. Study-level information: Enrolled about 2013-2017, patients had progressing, pretreated mismatch repair-deficient cancers of 12 to 13 types.

TCRdb keeps only in-frame clones here, not all; method: immunoSEQ multiplex PCR. The sample records 120,000 or so clones, 86% being singletons. This clonotype originated in an adult with mismatch repair-deficient cancer. Material: peripheral blood, obtained 44 weeks after starting pembrolizumab.

DNA of the CDR3: TGTGCCATCAGTGTTCGGGGCAGCATGAACACTGAAGCTTTCTTT. Translation: CAISVRGSMNTEAFF. This rearrangement joins TRBV10-3 to TRBJ1-1, with D perhaps matching TRBD1 (5 bases). The ends were cut back, 4 bases at V and 0 bases at J, with 12 bases in the middle. Germline assignment: CDR1 ENHRY and CDR2 SYGVKD. The CDR3 covers 15 residues.